Listed below are T cell receptor beta chains from one sample, sequenced in a study of T cells in Graves' hyperthyroidism and ophthalmopathy. TCRdb processed the multiplex PCR reads anew with MiXCR; each CDR3 protein has one entry. The sample records 250,000 to 300,000 distinct CDR3 sequences, roughly 14% being singletons. Sequencing used blood. The receptors here all came from a middle-aged woman with Graves' hyperthyroidism that later progressed to Graves' ophthalmopathy. Each CDR3 is given with its conserved first and last residue. The D gene is left open where the match is weak. Some rows have no size entry. The others give once, few or many, or a class for an expanded clone.

j_gene	d_gene	v_gene	abundance	CDR3aa	CDR3nt
TRBJ2-3	TRBD1	TRBV11-2	-	CASSLHGTGTDTQYF	TGTGCCAGCAGCTTGCACGGGACAGGCACAGATACGCAGTATTTT
TRBJ2-1	TRBD1	TRBV5-8	many	CASSPGQNKNEQFF	TGTGCCAGCAGCCCGGGACAGAACAAGAATGAGCAGTTCTTC
TRBJ1-1	-	TRBV3-1	-	CASCRTDTEAFF	TGTGCCAGCTGCCGGACAGACACTGAAGCTTTCTTT
TRBJ1-4	TRBD1	TRBV14	-	CASSLDRTGGTTNEKLFF	TGTGCCAGCAGCCTAGACCGGACAGGGGGTACAACTAATGAAAAACTGTTTTTT
TRBJ1-1	-	TRBV28	-	CASSLGRTDTEAFF	TGTGCCAGCAGTTTAGGCCGGACAGACACTGAAGCTTTCTTT
TRBJ1-4	-	TRBV3-1	few	CASSPRRGAYNEKLFF	TGTGCCAGCAGCCCCCGAAGAGGGGCCTATAATGAAAAACTGTTTTTT
TRBJ1-1	TRBD1	TRBV28	many	CASSFRGTGTEAFF	TGTGCCAGCAGTTTTCGGGGGACAGGGACTGAAGCTTTCTTT
TRBJ1-2	-	TRBV2	few	CASSGGGARPYGYTF	TGTGCCAGCAGTGGGGGAGGGGCAAGGCCCTATGGCTACACCTTC
TRBJ2-7	TRBD2	TRBV27	-	CASKASGTSGRAAYEQYF	TGTGCCAGCAAAGCATCCGGGACTAGCGGGAGGGCCGCTTACGAGCAGTACTTC
TRBJ2-1	TRBD1	TRBV30	-	CAWSVLGQGFYNEQFF	TGTGCCTGGAGTGTACTGGGACAGGGATTTTACAATGAGCAGTTCTTC
TRBJ2-5	-	TRBV4-1	-	CASSQDELPMETQYF	TGCGCCAGCAGCCAAGATGAACTACCAATGGAGACCCAGTACTTC
TRBJ2-3	TRBD2	TRBV10-3	-	CAISDYTSGRADTQYF	TGTGCCATCAGTGATTATACTAGCGGGAGGGCAGATACGCAGTATTTT
TRBJ1-6	-	TRBV4-1	few	CASSAYRDLYNSPLHF	TGCGCCAGCAGCGCATACCGGGACCTATATAATTCACCCCTCCACTTT
TRBJ2-7	TRBD1	TRBV7-8	many	CASTETGGLPYEQYF	TGTGCCAGCACCGAGACAGGGGGCTTACCCTACGAGCAGTACTTC
TRBJ2-7	TRBD2	TRBV3-1	many	CASSLGASGGNEQYF	TGTGCCAGCAGCCTCGGAGCCTCGGGAGGCAACGAGCAGTACTTC
TRBJ2-5	-	TRBV3-1	-	CASSLSLVQETQYF	TGTGCCAGCAGCCTCAGTTTGGTCCAAGAGACCCAGTACTTC
TRBJ2-7	TRBD2	TRBV30	many	CAWSASTMGGRLYEQYF	TGTGCCTGGAGTGCATCGACCATGGGCGGGAGATTATACGAGCAGTACTTC
TRBJ2-1	-	TRBV7-9	many	CASSSLAGSLTYNEQFF	TGTGCCAGCAGTTCCCTCGCTGGCAGTTTAACCTACAATGAGCAGTTCTTC
TRBJ2-1	-	TRBV19	-	CASSPRVHNEQFF	TGTGCCAGTAGTCCCCGGGTCCACAATGAGCAGTTCTTC
TRBJ2-1	-	TRBV27	many	CASTQGSSYNEQFF	TGTGCCAGCACTCAGGGGTCCTCTTACAATGAGCAGTTCTTC
TRBJ2-1	TRBD2	TRBV6-2/TRBV6-3	-	CASRELAGGYHEQFF	TGTGCCAGCAGAGAACTAGCGGGAGGGTACCATGAGCAGTTCTTC
TRBJ2-1	-	TRBV19	-	CASSILSAYSYNEQFF	TGTGCCAGTAGTATCCTTTCGGCATACTCCTACAATGAGCAGTTCTTC
TRBJ2-1	TRBD2	TRBV6-1	many	CASSPWTSGRQEQFF	TGTGCCAGCAGTCCCTGGACTAGCGGGAGGCAAGAGCAGTTCTTC
TRBJ2-5	-	TRBV2	-	CASSSFRLRFGAGTGQETQYF	-
TRBJ2-1	TRBD2	TRBV18	many	CASSPLGGGLDNEQFF	TGTGCCAGCTCACCACTCGGGGGAGGGCTCGACAATGAGCAGTTCTTC
TRBJ2-7	-	TRBV6-5	-	CASSYSRDSTYEQYF	TGTGCCAGCAGTTACTCCAGGGACTCCACCTACGAGCAGTACTTC